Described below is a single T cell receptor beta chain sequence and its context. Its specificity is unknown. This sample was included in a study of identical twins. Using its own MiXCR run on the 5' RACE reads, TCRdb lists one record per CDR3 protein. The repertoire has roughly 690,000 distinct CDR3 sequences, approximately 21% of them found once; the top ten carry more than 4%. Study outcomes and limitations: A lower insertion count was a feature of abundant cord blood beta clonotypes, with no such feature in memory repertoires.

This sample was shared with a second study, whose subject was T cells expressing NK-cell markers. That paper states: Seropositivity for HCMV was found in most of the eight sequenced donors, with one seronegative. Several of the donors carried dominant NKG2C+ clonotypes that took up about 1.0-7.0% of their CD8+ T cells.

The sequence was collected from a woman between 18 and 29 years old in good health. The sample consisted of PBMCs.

The CDR3 loop is CASSLRTSGSGLVDEQFF. CDR3 sequence (DNA): TGTGCCAGCAGTTTACGGACTAGCGGGAGCGGTCTAGTCGATGAGCAGTTCTTC. The V call is TRBV12-3 or TRBV12-4, the J call TRBJ2-1; 13 bases align to TRBD2. This CDR3 is 18 amino acids long. V was pared by 2 bases and J by 8 bases, with 12 bases of the junction left unmatched.